This entry describes one TCR beta chain. Germline CDR1 is LNHDA and CDR2 is SQIVND (reference sequence). The CDR3 sequence is 15 residues long. The V end was cut by 3 bases, the J end by 5 bases, with 14 bases between. The method was immunoSEQ multiplex PCR; TCRdb's version includes in-frame clones alone and lacks a portion of them. The sample has approximately 120,000 clones, around 87% seen once. This entry is derived from a study of PD-1 blockade in mismatch repair-deficient tumors. The specimen was peripheral blood, collected 44 weeks after starting pembrolizumab. The chain links TRBV19 to TRBJ2-1; D tentatively fits TRBD1 or TRBD2 (6 bases each). The receptor comes from an adult with mismatch repair-deficient cancer. Here the CDR3 DNA reads TGTGCCAGTAGTATGACGAGGGGGGTACACAATGAGCAGTTCTTC. It yields the protein CASSMTRGVHNEQFF. Filled out from reference TRBV19 and TRBJ2-1, the complete variable domain reads DGGITQSPKYLFRKEGQNVTLSCEQNLNHDAMYWYRQDPGQGLRLIYYSQIVNDFQKGDIAEGYSVSREKKESFPLTVTSAQKNPTAFYLCASSMTRGVHNEQFFGPGTRLTVL.